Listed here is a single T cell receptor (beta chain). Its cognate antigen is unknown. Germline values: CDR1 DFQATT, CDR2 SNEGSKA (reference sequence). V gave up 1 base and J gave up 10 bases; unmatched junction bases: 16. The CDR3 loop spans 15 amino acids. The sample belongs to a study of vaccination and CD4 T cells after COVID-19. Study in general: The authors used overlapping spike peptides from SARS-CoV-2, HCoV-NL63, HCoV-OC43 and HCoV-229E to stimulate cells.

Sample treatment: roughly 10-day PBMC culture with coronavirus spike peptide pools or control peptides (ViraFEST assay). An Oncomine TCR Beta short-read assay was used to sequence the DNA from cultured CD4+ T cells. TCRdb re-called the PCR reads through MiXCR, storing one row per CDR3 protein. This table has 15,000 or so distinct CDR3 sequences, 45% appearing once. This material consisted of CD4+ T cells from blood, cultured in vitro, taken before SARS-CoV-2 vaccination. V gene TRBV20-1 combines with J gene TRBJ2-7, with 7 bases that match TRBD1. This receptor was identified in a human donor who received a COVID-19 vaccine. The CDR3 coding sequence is TGCAGTGCTAGAGGGAGGACAGGAAGGCAGCGAATCCAGTACTTC. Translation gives CSARGRTGRQRIQYF.